One sample yielded the 29 T cell receptor beta chains listed below, sequenced in a study of T cells in Graves' hyperthyroidism and ophthalmopathy. There were TCR beta CDR3 regions amplified from RNA transcripts. An initial round of RT-PCR targeting the TCR CDR3 relied on the HTBI primer set. One entry per CDR3 protein results from TCRdb running MiXCR on the multiplex PCR reads. Here the sample spans 300,000 or so distinct CDR3 sequences, around a sixth being singletons. The sequencing sample was made of blood. Source of these receptors: a woman aged 45 to 65 with Graves' hyperthyroidism.

On this clonotype itself: This may be a read error: a much more frequent sequence differs by one nucleotide. The chain combines TRBV7-8 with TRBJ2-2; D gene unclear. CDR1 is SGHVS and CDR2 is FQNEAQ in the germline V gene. The CDR3 contains 15 residues. The V end was cut by 6 bases, the J end by 0 bases, with 11 bases between. The CDR3 DNA reads as TGTGCCAGCAGTTTGGGTCCATCGAACACCGGGGAGCTGTTTTTT. It translates to CASSLGPSNTGELFF.

This clonotype was recorded at least ten times. This rearrangement joins TRBV7-8 to TRBJ2-3; 7 bases agree with TRBD2. The CDR3 has 18 residues. Trimming removed 3 bases from V and 3 bases from J; junction bases left unmatched: 15. Germline values: CDR1 SGHVS, CDR2 FQNEAQ. CDR3 in DNA: TGTGCCAGCAGCTTCCGAAAGGGCCTAGCGGCCTTGACAGATACGCAGTATTTT. It translates to CASSFRKGLAALTDTQYF.

In the case of this clonotype: This may be a read error: a much more frequent sequence differs by one nucleotide. This chain connects TRBV28 to TRBJ1-2; 11 nucleotides line up with TRBD1. Trimming removed 5 bases from V and 5 bases from J; junction bases left unmatched: 7. The CDR3 length is 15 residues. Germline CDR1 reads MDHEN; CDR2 reads SYDVKM. The CDR3 sequence: CASSPPDRGLYGYTF. The CDR3, as DNA: TGTGCCAGCAGTCCGCCGGACAGGGGGCTTTATGGCTACACCTTC.

The chain links TRBV2 to TRBJ1-1; no clear D. The germline V gene has CDR1 SNHLY and CDR2 FYNNEI. Trimming pared 7 bases from V and 3 bases from J, leaving 12 bases between. This CDR3 contains 13 residues. CDR3 nucleotide sequence: TGTGCCAGCATGACTTTCGAGGACACTGAAGCTTTCTTT. Translation: CASMTFEDTEAFF.

The table lists this clonotype with many counts. CDR3 in DNA: TGTGCCAGCAGTTTCCGGGGGCGGGAGACCCAGTACTTC. The encoded protein is CASSFRGRETQYF. The chain couples TRBV12-3 or TRBV12-4 to TRBJ2-5; D may match TRBD1 or TRBD2 (6 bases each). V was trimmed by 3 bases and J by 5 bases, leaving 10 bases between them. The CDR3 spans 13 residues.

This clonotype was counted many times. This sequence joins TRBV28 and TRBJ2-7; D remains ambiguous. Germline CDR1 and CDR2: MDHEN and SYDVKM. This CDR3 has 15 residues. The germline V and J ends were trimmed by 6 bases and 3 bases, with 18 bases remaining between them. CDR3 sequence: CASSLTPGNVYEQYF. CDR3 DNA sequence: TGTGCCAGCAGCCTAACCCCCGGTAATGTCTACGAGCAGTACTTC.

This clonotype was found many times. The J gene is TRBJ1-2, the V gene TRBV6-1, with a weak D call TRBD1 (5 bases). CDR1 MNHNS and CDR2 SASEGT come from the germline V gene. V lost 6 bases to trimming and J lost 4 bases, with 6 bases between them. The CDR3 is 11 residues long. This chain's CDR3 is CASRDTYGYTF. The CDR3 DNA reads as TGTGCCAGCAGGGACACCTATGGCTACACCTTC.

The chain links TRBV20-1 to TRBJ2-5; D gene unclear. Trimming removed 3 bases from V and 0 bases from J, with 8 bases in between. There are 13 residues in the CDR3. Germline-derived CDR1 and CDR2 are DFQATT and SNEGSKA (reference sequence). The CDR3 region is CSASTEYQETQYF. CDR3 sequence (DNA): TGCAGTGCTAGTACAGAGTACCAAGAGACCCAGTACTTC.

This clonotype was counted ten times or more. This rearrangement joins TRBV11-2 to TRBJ1-1; possibly TRBD1 for D (5 bases). V lost 6 bases and J lost 1, with 15 bases in between. The germline CDR1 and CDR2 sequences are SGHAT and FQNNGV. The CDR3 has 15 residues. DNA of the CDR3: TGTGCCAGCAGATATGCGGGCAGGGCGAACACTGAAGCTTTCTTT. Translation: CASRYAGRANTEAFF.

This clonotype was found many times. V and J are TRBV5-6 and TRBJ2-1, with D tentatively TRBD1 (6 bases). Trimming shortened V by 5 bases and J by 9 bases, and 15 bases separated the two germline ends. The length of the CDR3 is 13 residues. Germline CDR1 and CDR2: SGHDT and YYEEEE. CDR3 protein: CASSHTGSSEQFF. The CDR3 bases are TGTGCCAGCAGTCATACAGGGTCTAGTGAGCAGTTCTTC.

This clonotype occurred many times. This CDR3 reads CASSNLGERNGYTF. DNA for the CDR3: TGTGCCAGCAGCAATCTAGGCGAGAGGAATGGCTACACCTTC. The chain employs TRBV12-3 or TRBV12-4 and TRBJ1-2; D is unresolved. The CDR3 is made up of 14 amino acids. V was shortened by 6 bases and J by 6 bases, with 17 bases between the two germline ends.

A word on this clonotype: The junction departs from germline at one end; a sequencing error may be responsible. The chain uses TRBV5-1 and TRBJ2-1; D gene uncertain. The CDR3 length is 14 residues. Germline V lookup: CDR1 SGHRS, CDR2 YFSETQ. In DNA form, the CDR3 reads TGCGTCAGCAGCGCTCTGAGTGGCTACAATGAGCAGTTCTTC. It yields the protein CVSSALSGYNEQFF.

This clonotype was picked up many times. The DNA for the CDR3 is TGTGCCAGCAGCCAAATGCACGATACTGAAGCTTTCTTT. It yields the protein CASSQMHDTEAFF. The chain employs TRBV3-1 and TRBJ1-1; D call uncertain. V gave up 2 bases and J gave up 5 bases, with 9 bases separating them. The germline CDR1 and CDR2 sequences are LGHDT and YNNKEL (reference sequence). This CDR3 is 13 amino acids long.

The J gene is TRBJ2-6, the V gene TRBV7-8; perhaps TRBD1 as D (5 bases). Trimming took off 1 base at V and 2 bases at J, with 12 bases between the two ends. CDR3 length equals 17 residues. In germline, CDR1 is SGHVS, CDR2 FQNEAQ. Written as DNA, the CDR3 is TGTGCCAGCAGCTTAGGCATCGTAGGGGCTGGGGCCAACGTCCTGACTTTC. It yields the protein CASSLGIVGAGANVLTF.

The chain combines TRBV7-9 with TRBJ1-2; D uncertain. CDR1 is SEHNR and CDR2 is FQNEAQ in the germline V gene (reference sequence). This CDR3 is built from 14 residues. V was cut by 6 bases and J by 0 bases, with 11 bases left in between. The CDR3 loop is CASRPWITNYGYTF. Here the CDR3 DNA reads TGTGCCAGCAGACCATGGATAACTAACTATGGCTACACCTTC.

This clonotype was seen many times. This rearrangement joins TRBV30 to TRBJ2-2; 8 bases align to TRBD2. Germline V lookup: CDR1 GTSNPN, CDR2 SVGIG (reference sequence). The CDR3 extends over 14 amino acids. V lost 3 bases and J lost 5; bases outside the gene matches: 5. CDR3 bases: TGTGCCTGGAGGGAGCGGGGGACGACCGGGGAGCTGTTTTTT. Translation gives CAWRERGTTGELFF.

The chain uses TRBV14 and TRBJ2-1, with TRBD1 matching 10 bases. V gave up 1 base and J gave up 9 bases; unmatched junction bases: 3. The CDR3 spans 14 residues. The V gene's germline CDR1 is SGHDN and CDR2 FVKESK. The CDR3 sequence is CASSQGQGAGEQFF. The CDR3 DNA reads as TGTGCCAGCAGCCAAGGACAGGGGGCGGGTGAGCAGTTCTTC.

On this clonotype: Possible read error: a much larger clone is one base away. The chain joins TRBV10-3 to TRBJ1-1; no clear D gene. The V and J ends lost 3 bases and 4 bases respectively, with 6 bases between them. CDR1 and CDR2 (germline): ENHRY, SYGVKD. The CDR3 length is 12 residues. CDR3 sequence (DNA): TGTGCCATCAGTGAAATGAGCACTGAAGCTTTCTTT. The encoded protein is CAISEMSTEAFF.

The chain links TRBV27 to TRBJ1-1; D remains unclear. Trimming shortened V by 5 bases and J by 4 bases, and 17 bases separated the two germline ends. This CDR3 has 15 amino acids. The germline V gene has CDR1 MNHEY and CDR2 SMNVEV (reference sequence). The CDR3 sequence is CASSNFPIQVTEAFF. CDR3 DNA sequence: TGTGCCAGCAGTAACTTTCCCATCCAGGTCACTGAAGCTTTCTTT.

This clonotype appeared many times. The chain joins TRBV18 to TRBJ2-3; a weak D match, TRBD1 (5 bases). The CDR3 is 15 amino acids. Trimming shortened V by 0 bases and J by 1 base, and 8 bases separated the two germline ends. Germline V gives CDR1 KGHSH, CDR2 LQKENI. The CDR3 DNA reads TGTGCCAGCTCACCACCAGTACAGGGCACAGATACGCAGTATTTT. It codes for CASSPPVQGTDTQYF.

This clonotype has ten or more counts. The rearrangement uses TRBV18 and TRBJ2-2; no clear D. Looked up from germline, CDR1 is KGHSH and CDR2 is LQKENI. Trimming stripped 0 bases from V and 0 bases from J, with 8 bases between. The CDR3 runs 16 residues. This chain's CDR3 is CASSPPTWANTGELFF. The CDR3 nucleotides are TGTGCCAGCTCACCACCTACCTGGGCGAACACCGGGGAGCTGTTTTTT.

At least ten counts were recorded for this clonotype. The chain links TRBV10-3 to TRBJ2-1, with a tentative D call TRBD2 (5 bases). The germline V gene has CDR1 ENHRY and CDR2 SYGVKD. The CDR3 contains 15 residues. With 6 bases removed from V and 5 bases from J, the gap between germline ends came to 17 bases. The chain's CDR3 is CAIRKERETDNEQFF. Here the CDR3 DNA reads TGTGCCATCAGGAAGGAGAGGGAAACGGACAATGAGCAGTTCTTC.

This clonotype was observed many times. This chain links TRBV13 with TRBJ1-1, with D possibly TRBD1 on 5 matching bases. Germline-derived CDR1 and CDR2 are PRHDT and FYEKMQ (reference sequence). The CDR3 runs 13 residues. Trimming took 3 bases from V and 5 from J, leaving 10 bases between them. This CDR3 is CASSFLGETEAFF. As DNA, the CDR3 is TGTGCCAGCAGCTTCTTAGGGGAAACTGAAGCTTTCTTT.

This rearrangement joins TRBV27 to TRBJ2-7; 10 nucleotides agree with TRBD1. This CDR3 has 17 residues. V shed 2 bases and J 3 bases; nucleotides not matched to a gene: 10. Germline V lookup: CDR1 MNHEY, CDR2 SMNVEV (reference sequence). CDR3 nucleotides: TGTGCCAGCAGTTTAAGCTTACCTGGGACAGGGGTCTACGAGCAGTACGTC. This encodes CASSLSLPGTGVYEQYV.

There are a few counts of this clonotype. The V and J genes are TRBV5-5 and TRBJ2-2; D ambiguous. V was pared by 0 bases and J by 8 bases, with 8 bases between. Germline CDR1 is SGHKS and CDR2 is YYEKEE (reference sequence). This CDR3 comprises 13 residues. The CDR3 DNA follows: TGTGCCAGCAGCTTGGATGGAGAGGGGGAGCTGTTTTTT. The encoded protein is CASSLDGEGELFF. The whole variable domain, remainder taken from reference TRBV5-5 and TRBJ2-2, is DAGVTQSPTHLIKTRGQQVTLRCSPISGHKSVSWYQQVLGQGPQFIFQYYEKEERGRGNFPDRFSARQFPNYSSELNVNALLLGDSALYLCASSLDGEGELFFGEGSRLTVL.

At least ten counts were recorded for this clonotype. The rearrangement uses TRBV5-5 and TRBJ1-1; no clear D. CDR1 and CDR2 from the germline V gene are SGHKS and YYEKEE (reference sequence). The CDR3 consists of 15 residues. V lost 0 bases and J 5 bases, leaving 14 bases between the germline ends. The CDR3: CASSLEGVDGTEAFF. Here the CDR3 DNA reads TGTGCCAGCAGCTTGGAGGGAGTCGACGGGACTGAAGCTTTCTTT. The whole variable domain, filled in from reference TRBV5-5 and TRBJ1-1, reads DAGVTQSPTHLIKTRGQQVTLRCSPISGHKSVSWYQQVLGQGPQFIFQYYEKEERGRGNFPDRFSARQFPNYSSELNVNALLLGDSALYLCASSLEGVDGTEAFFGQGTRLTVV.

The rearrangement links TRBV5-8 to TRBJ1-4; D is unclear. Germline values: CDR1 SGHTS, CDR2 YDEGEE. CDR3 length: 13 residues. V lost 3 bases, J lost 7 bases, and 10 bases lay in between. For the CDR3, the DNA is TGTGCCAGCAGCTACTTATGGAGTGAAAAACTGTTTTTT. Translating it yields CASSYLWSEKLFF.

This clonotype was counted ten times or more. The rearrangement joins TRBV11-1 to TRBJ2-7; D call uncertain. CDR3 length equals 14 residues. The germline V gene encodes CDR1 SGHAT and CDR2 FQDESV (reference sequence). V was cut by 1 base and J by 2 bases, with 9 bases left in between. The CDR3 nucleotides are TGTGCCAGCAGCTTAGAGAGGTACCCCTACGAGCAGTACTTC. It is translated as CASSLERYPYEQYF.

This clonotype was observed at least ten times. The chain uses TRBV6-2 or TRBV6-3 and TRBJ1-5; TRBD1 agrees at 9 bases. The germline V gene has CDR1 MNHEY and CDR2 SVGEGT. With V trimmed by 5 bases and J by 7 bases, 6 bases remained unmatched. This CDR3 contains 14 residues. CDR3 amino acids: CASSRRTGEQPQHF. The CDR3 region has the DNA TGTGCCAGCAGTCGGCGGACAGGGGAACAGCCCCAGCATTTT.